Below are 2 T cell receptor beta chains sequenced from a single sample in a study of CD8 T cells in ankylosing spondylitis. TCRdb independently ran MiXCR on the 5' RACE reads; one entry per CDR3 protein. The sample shows about 250,000 distinct CDR3 sequences, around 32% of them seen only once. The sequenced material came from blood, either unsorted or a sorted T cell fraction (not recorded which). Receptors were obtained from a male donor with ankylosing spondylitis or in good health (not recorded which).

This clonotype came up a few times. The chain is built from TRBV6-5 and TRBJ1-1; the D gene is possibly TRBD1 (5 bases). Looked up from germline, CDR1 is MNHEY and CDR2 is SVGAGI. There are 14 residues in the CDR3. The germline V and J ends were trimmed by 2 bases and 4 bases, with 11 bases remaining between them. CDR3 bases: TGTGCCAGCAGTTACGCGCATGGGGGCACTGAAGCTTTCTTT. It is translated as CASSYAHGGTEAFF.

This clonotype was detected a few times. The rearrangement joins TRBV15 to TRBJ2-5; D gene unclear. The V end was cut by 0 bases, the J end by 5 bases, with 10 bases between. The CDR3 consists of 14 residues. Germline-derived CDR1 and CDR2 are LNHNV and YYDKDF (reference sequence). The CDR3 DNA reads TGTGCCACCAGCAGAGATCAGTATGGCGAGACCCAGTACTTC. It specifies CATSRDQYGETQYF.